The 21 T cell receptor beta chains listed next were all sequenced from one sample in a study of cytomegalovirus exposure and HLA in healthy donors. Data came from immunoSEQ multiplex PCR; TCRdb stores just in-frame clones and leaves some out. The sample holds hundreds of thousands of clones, around 86% seen once. Source material: PBMCs. The receptor set was obtained from a woman aged 18-29 years in good health and CMV-seronegative.

The V and J genes are TRBV28 and TRBJ2-1; 13 nucleotides match TRBD2. Germline CDR1 is MDHEN and CDR2 is SYDVKM. V lost 2 bases, J lost 10 bases, and 2 bases stayed unmatched. The CDR3 length is 14 residues. The CDR3 loop is CASSLTGLAGEQFF. DNA for the CDR3: TGTGCCAGCAGTTTAACGGGACTAGCGGGAGAGCAGTTCTTC.

The chain couples TRBV7-9 to TRBJ2-7; 10 bases are a match to TRBD2. The CDR3 runs 17 residues. Trimming took 5 bases from V and 2 from J; bases not matched to a gene: 12. Germline loops: CDR1 SEHNR, CDR2 FQNEAQ (reference sequence). The CDR3 loop reads CASSPPWIAGGTYEQYF. The CDR3 DNA reads TGTGCCAGCAGCCCCCCCTGGATAGCGGGGGGAACCTACGAGCAGTACTTC. The entire variable domain, with the rest obtained from reference TRBV7-9 and TRBJ2-7, is as follows: DTGVSQNPRHKITKRGQNVTFRCDPISEHNRLYWYRQTLGQGPEFLTYFQNEAQLEKSRLLSDRFSAERPKGSFSTLEIQRTEQGDSAMYLCASSPPWIAGGTYEQYFGPGTRLTVT.

The rearrangement uses TRBV4-1 and TRBJ1-1; D unresolved. The CDR3 spans 14 residues. The germline CDR1 and CDR2 sequences are MGHRA and YSYEKL. The ends were cut back, 3 bases at V and 1 base at J, with 9 bases in the middle. CDR3 in DNA: TGCGCCAGCAGCCATCGTGCGGGGAACACTGAAGCTTTCTTT. The encoded protein is CASSHRAGNTEAFF.

The V and J genes are TRBV23-1 and TRBJ2-7; D gene unclear. TRBV23-1 is an ORF, with its function uncertain. The CDR3 runs to 15 residues. Trimming pared 7 bases from V and 7 bases from J, leaving 23 bases between. The CDR3 loop reads CASNKAPRGLAEQYF. The CDR3 DNA sequence: TGCGCCAGCAATAAGGCCCCCCGAGGTTTGGCGGAGCAGTACTTC.

The chain employs TRBV4-1 and TRBJ2-1; 10 bases align to TRBD2. CDR3 length: 17 amino acids. V shed 2 bases and J 4 bases; nucleotides not matched to a gene: 8. From germline, CDR1 is MGHRA and CDR2 YSYEKL. CDR3 protein: CASSQPSGRASYNEQFF. CDR3 bases: TGCGCCAGCAGCCAACCCAGCGGGAGGGCCTCGTACAATGAGCAGTTCTTC.

This chain links TRBV15 with TRBJ2-1; 7 bases map to TRBD2. V shed 7 bases, J shed 4 bases, and the junction held 16 bases outside the gene matches. The CDR3 length is 17 residues. Germline V gene sequence: CDR1 LNHNV, CDR2 YYDKDF (reference sequence). The CDR3: CATTQTQSGNIYNEQFF. CDR3 nucleotides: TGTGCCACCACCCAGACCCAAAGCGGGAATATATACAATGAGCAGTTCTTC.

The chain recombines TRBV11-2 with TRBJ2-1, with 10 bases lining up with TRBD2. Trimming took 4 bases from V and 2 from J; bases not matched to a gene: 8. CDR1 is SGHAT and CDR2 is FQNNGV in the germline V gene. The length of the CDR3 is 17 residues. The DNA of the CDR3 is TGTGCCAGCAGCTCCGCTTTCCTAGCGGGGGCCTACAATGAGCAGTTCTTC. Protein product: CASSSAFLAGAYNEQFF.

The chain couples TRBV27 to TRBJ2-5; a weak D match, TRBD1 (5 bases). V shed 2 bases and J shed 2 bases, with 9 bases lying between them. From germline, CDR1 is MNHEY and CDR2 SMNVEV (reference sequence). The CDR3 extends over 14 amino acids. The CDR3 sequence: CASSLPGQQETQYF. Here the CDR3 DNA reads TGTGCCAGCAGTTTACCCGGACAACAAGAGACCCAGTACTTC.

The V and J genes are TRBV5-1 and TRBJ2-1; possible D gene TRBD1, 5 bases. This CDR3 has 12 amino acids. Trimming took 2 bases from V and 9 from J, leaving 9 bases between them. The germline CDR1 and CDR2 sequences are SGHRS and YFSETQ. The CDR3 DNA reads TGCGCCAGCAGCTTCGATGGGGCTGAGCAGTTCTTC. This gives the protein CASSFDGAEQFF.

V is TRBV10-3 and J is TRBJ1-1; D perhaps matches TRBD1 (5 bases). The CDR3 is 13 residues long. Trimming cost V 6 bases and J 6 bases, with 14 bases left between them. Germline assignment: CDR1 ENHRY and CDR2 SYGVKD. In nucleotides, the CDR3 is TGTGCCATCAGCCCTCAGGGTGCCGCTGAAGCTTTCTTT. This codes for CAISPQGAAEAFF.

The chain carries TRBV19 and TRBJ1-1, with D possibly being TRBD1 (5 bases). The CDR3 consists of 15 residues. V gave up 2 bases and J gave up 1 base, with 11 bases separating them. Germline V gene data show CDR1 as LNHDA and CDR2 as SQIVND (reference sequence). The CDR3 DNA reads TGTGCCAGTAGTATATACTCAGGGCCGAACACTGAAGCTTTCTTT. It yields the protein CASSIYSGPNTEAFF. Full variable domain (remainder filled in from reference TRBV19 and TRBJ1-1): DGGITQSPKYLFRKEGQNVTLSCEQNLNHDAMYWYRQDPGQGLRLIYYSQIVNDFQKGDIAEGYSVSREKKESFPLTVTSAQKNPTAFYLCASSIYSGPNTEAFFGQGTRLTVV.

This clone showed up just once. The chain joins TRBV2 to TRBJ1-1; D not resolved. CDR1 SNHLY and CDR2 FYNNEI come from the germline V gene. The CDR3 runs 11 residues. V lost 11 bases and J lost 1, with 8 bases in between. Written as DNA, the CDR3 is TGTGCCTCCGCCGGGAACACTGAAGCTTTCTTT. It is translated as CASAGNTEAFF.

About this clone: This specimen includes other DNA sequences encoding the same CDR3. This rearrangement joins TRBV19 to TRBJ2-1, with 9 bases lining up with TRBD1. J lost 3 bases, V lost 7 bases, and 7 bases had no gene match. The CDR3 has 15 amino acids. Germline CDR1 is LNHDA and CDR2 is SQIVND (reference sequence). The CDR3: CASTPGGQGYNEQFF. The DNA of the CDR3 is TGTGCCAGTACTCCTGGGGGACAGGGCTACAATGAGCAGTTCTTC.

The chain employs TRBV18 and TRBJ1-3; D gene ambiguous. Germline V gene lookup returns CDR1 KGHSH and CDR2 LQKENI. V was cut by 2 bases and J by 4 bases, with 15 bases left in between. This CDR3 contains 16 residues. The chain's CDR3 is CASSPSSGRPGNTIYF. CDR3 nucleotides: TGTGCCAGCTCACCATCATCGGGGAGACCGGGAAACACCATATATTTT.

This clone was observed a handful of times. The chain uses TRBV7-9 and TRBJ2-3; 8 bases fit TRBD2. CDR1 and CDR2 (germline): SEHNR, FQNEAQ (reference sequence). The CDR3 runs to 12 residues. The ends lost 5 bases at V and 5 bases at J; junction bases unmatched: 0. This CDR3 reads CASSREGDTQYF. CDR3 sequence (DNA): TGTGCCAGCAGCCGGGAGGGAGATACGCAGTATTTT.

The chain is built from TRBV30 and TRBJ1-2, with 7 bases fitting TRBD1. The CDR3 spans 18 residues. V shed 4 bases, J shed 0 bases, and the junction held 17 bases outside the gene matches. Germline V lookup: CDR1 GTSNPN, CDR2 SVGIG (reference sequence). The CDR3 spells CAWIKTKLGTEPNYGYTF. As DNA, the CDR3 is TGTGCCTGGATCAAAACGAAATTAGGGACAGAGCCTAACTATGGCTACACCTTC.

This clone was detected only once. The rearrangement links TRBV28 to TRBJ1-4; D remains unclear. Per the germline V gene, CDR1 is MDHEN and CDR2 is SYDVKM. The CDR3 consists of 14 residues. Trimming took 4 bases from V and 3 from J, leaving 9 bases between them. Here the CDR3 DNA reads TGTGCCAGCAGTTATCCGGGAGCTAATGAAAAACTGTTTTTT. Translated, it gives CASSYPGANEKLFF. Together with reference TRBV28 and TRBJ1-4, the CDR3 gives the full variable domain: DVKVTQSSRYLVKRTGEKVFLECVQDMDHENMFWYRQDPGLGLRLIYFSYDVKMKEKGDIPEGYSVSREKKERFSLILESASTNQTSMYLCASSYPGANEKLFFGSGTQLSVL.

The V and J genes are TRBV15 and TRBJ2-1; 8 bases line up with TRBD2. CDR3 length: 15 amino acids. Trimming at V came to 5 bases and at J to 5 bases, leaving 8 bases not matched to a gene. The germline V gene encodes CDR1 LNHNV and CDR2 YYDKDF (reference sequence). CDR3 sequence (DNA): TGTGCCACCAGCCCACTAGCGGCCGTCGACAATGAGCAGTTCTTC. Protein product: CATSPLAAVDNEQFF. Looking up the rest from reference TRBV15 and TRBJ2-1 gives the full variable domain: DAMVIQNPRYQVTQFGKPVTLSCSQTLNHNVMYWYQQKSSQAPKLLFHYYDKDFNNEADTPDNFQSRRPNTSFCFLDIRSPGLGDTAMYLCATSPLAAVDNEQFFGPGTRLTVL.

The CDR3 region has the DNA TGTGCCAGCAGTTTAAGCGGGACTAGCGTATACGAGCAGTACTTC. Protein sequence: CASSLSGTSVYEQYF. The genes are TRBV28 and TRBJ2-7; 10 bases match TRBD2. Germline lookup yields CDR1 MDHEN and CDR2 SYDVKM. The CDR3 has 15 residues. The J segment lost 4 bases and the V segment lost 2 bases, leaving 5 bases of the junction unmatched.

This clone is a singleton in its sample. The chain uses TRBV7-9 and TRBJ1-4; D ambiguous. V lost 5 bases, J lost 2 bases, and 12 bases lay in between. The CDR3 is made up of 15 amino acids. Germline-derived CDR1 and CDR2 are SEHNR and FQNEAQ (reference sequence). The CDR3 sequence: CASSAHRGTNEKLFF. CDR3 nucleotide sequence: TGTGCCAGCAGCGCACATAGAGGGACTAATGAAAAACTGTTTTTT.

This clone was seen just once. The J gene is TRBJ1-5, the V gene TRBV30, with TRBD1 as a possible D gene (5 bases). Germline V gene lookup returns CDR1 GTSNPN and CDR2 SVGIG (reference sequence). With 3 bases removed from V and 2 bases from J, the gap between germline ends came to 14 bases. CDR3 length: 15 amino acids. In nucleotides, the CDR3 is TGTGCCTGGAGCCCTCTACCGGGGGGCAATCAGCCCCAGCATTTT. This sequence encodes CAWSPLPGGNQPQHF. The full variable domain, completed using reference TRBV30 and TRBJ1-5, is SQTIHQWPATLVQPVGSPLSLECTVEGTSNPNLYWYRQAAGRGLQLLFYSVGIGQISSEVPQNLSASRPQDRQFILSSKKLLLSDSGFYLCAWSPLPGGNQPQHFGDGTRLSIL.